Listed below are T cell receptor beta chains from one sample, sequenced in a study of T cells in localized non-small cell lung cancer. The protocol was immunoSEQ multiplex PCR, while the TCRdb copy is restricted to in-frame clones and leaves out a portion. The repertoire holds about 78,000 clones, with around four fifths as singletons. Sequencing was performed on peripheral blood, taken before any cancer treatment. The receptors come from a man between 40 and 70 years old with stage I lung adenocarcinoma. Each CDR3 is given with its conserved first and last residue. D genes are given only for firm matches. The size entry is marked missing in some rows and otherwise reads once, few, many or a size class.

cdr3_aa,cdr3_nt,j_call,v_call,d_call,clone_size,cdr3_length
CASSARQGTGELFF,TGTGCCAGCAGTGCCCGACAGGGCACCGGGGAGCTGTTTTTT,TRBJ2-2,TRBV25-1,TRBD1,.,14
CASSKVASGGDTQYF,TGTGCCAGCAGCAAAGTGGCTAGCGGGGGAGATACGCAGTATTTT,TRBJ2-3,TRBV21-1,.,.,15
CASRLAGTNRAGELFF,TGCGCCAGCAGGCTAGCGGGGACGAACAGGGCGGGGGAGCTGTTTTTT,TRBJ2-2,TRBV5-1,TRBD2,.,16
CASSPRAGVTSRSYEQYF,TGTGCCAGCAGCCCCCGCGCTGGAGTAACTAGCCGCAGTTACGAGCAGTACTTC,TRBJ2-7,TRBV14,.,.,18
CASSRPAVAKNIQYF,TGTGCCAGTAGTAGGCCAGCGGTAGCCAAAAACATTCAGTACTTC,TRBJ2-4,TRBV19,.,.,15
CASSQGQPGGGNTEAFF,TGTGCCAGTAGTCAAGGACAGCCCGGGGGAGGGAACACTGAAGCTTTCTTT,TRBJ1-1,TRBV19,.,.,17
CASSIRGGAIQETQYF,TGTGCCAGCAGCATACGTGGAGGGGCGATACAAGAGACCCAGTACTTC,TRBJ2-5,TRBV11-2,.,.,16
CASSLTDGRDYGYTF,TGCGCCAGCAGCTTGACAGATGGTAGGGACTATGGCTACACCTTC,TRBJ1-2,TRBV5-1,.,.,15
CASSWTGALPDTEAFF,TGCGCCAGCAGCTGGACAGGGGCGCTCCCCGACACTGAAGCTTTCTTT,TRBJ1-1,TRBV5-1,TRBD1,.,16
CASSLGTGALETQYF,TGTGCCAGCAGCTTGGGGACAGGGGCTTTGGAGACCCAGTACTTC,TRBJ2-5,TRBV5-6,TRBD1,.,15
CASSEALGSYNEQFF,TGTGCCAGCAGCGAGGCCCTGGGCTCCTACAATGAGCAGTTCTTC,TRBJ2-1,TRBV9,.,once,15
CASSNLGRQGIGAGELFF,TGTGCCAGTAGTAATTTGGGTCGGCAGGGGATTGGCGCCGGGGAGCTGTTTTTT,TRBJ2-2,TRBV19,.,.,18
CASSEQDQRPIYEQYF,TGTGCCAGCAGTGAACAGGACCAACGCCCTATCTACGAGCAGTACTTC,TRBJ2-7,TRBV2,.,few,16
CASSTDRGGETQYF,TGTGCCAGTAGTACGGACAGGGGAGGAGAGACCCAGTACTTC,TRBJ2-5,TRBV19,TRBD1,once,14
CASSSEGRAADTQYF,TGCGCCAGCAGCTCCGAAGGCAGGGCGGCAGATACGCAGTATTTT,TRBJ2-3,TRBV5-1,.,.,15
CASSVVGGRNTEQFF,TGTGCCAGCAGCGTAGTCGGCGGGAGAAATACTGAGCAGTTCTTC,TRBJ2-1,TRBV9,TRBD2,.,15
CASTPVGADNEQFF,TGTGCCAGCACTCCCGTAGGAGCGGACAATGAGCAGTTCTTC,TRBJ2-1,TRBV11-1,.,.,14
CASGRGRAGVNEQYF,TGTGCCAGCGGGCGCGGGAGGGCCGGAGTAAACGAGCAGTACTTC,TRBJ2-7,TRBV7-2,TRBD2,once,15
CASSPPTRTDTQYF,TGTGCCAGCTCACCACCCACCCGCACAGATACGCAGTATTTT,TRBJ2-3,TRBV18,.,.,14
CASSTRANRAGTEAFF,TGTGCCAGTAGTACGAGGGCCAACAGGGCCGGTACTGAAGCTTTCTTT,TRBJ1-1,TRBV19,.,.,16
CASSLEVSPGREQYF,TGTGCCAGCAGCTTAGAAGTAAGCCCAGGGCGAGAGCAGTACTTC,TRBJ2-7,TRBV7-2,.,.,15
CASRGGTADEQFF,TGTGCCAGCAGGGGCGGGACAGCTGATGAGCAGTTCTTC,TRBJ2-1,TRBV2,.,.,13
CASSLSASGGYGYTF,TGTGCCAGCAGCTTATCGGCCTCGGGGGGCTATGGCTACACCTTC,TRBJ1-2,TRBV7-9,.,few,15
CASSFPIRGEQYF,TGTGCCAGCAGTTTTCCAATTAGGGGGGAGCAGTACTTC,TRBJ2-7,TRBV28,.,once,13
CASSSPGGARETQYF,TGTGCCAGCAGCTCCCCCGGGGGGGCCCGGGAGACCCAGTACTTC,TRBJ2-5,TRBV11-2,TRBD2,few,15
CASSQGWTASKFVGYTF,TGCGCCAGCAGCCAAGGCTGGACAGCCTCCAAGTTCGTGGGCTACACCTTC,TRBJ1-2,TRBV4-1,.,.,17
CASSSSTGNINYGYTF,TGCGCCAGCAGCTCCTCGACAGGGAATATTAACTATGGCTACACCTTC,TRBJ1-2,TRBV5-1,TRBD1,.,16
CASSQSDRGFREPQHF,TGTGCCAGCTCACAATCTGACAGGGGATTCCGCGAGCCCCAGCATTTT,TRBJ1-5,TRBV18,TRBD1,few,16
CASRFLTGRTEAFF,TGTGCCAGTAGGTTCTTGACAGGGCGCACTGAAGCTTTCTTT,TRBJ1-1,TRBV19,TRBD1,.,14
CASSLAGGNEKLFF,TGTGCCAGCAGCTTAGCAGGGGGTAATGAAAAACTGTTTTTT,TRBJ1-4,TRBV7-9,.,few,14
CASSSGSKNIQYF,TGTGCCAGCAGCTCAGGGTCAAAAAACATTCAGTACTTC,TRBJ2-4,TRBV14,.,.,13
CASSDRGNTEAFF,TGTGCCAGCTCCGACAGGGGCAACACTGAAGCTTTCTTT,TRBJ1-1,TRBV18,TRBD1,.,13
CASSVGASSARFF,TGTGCCAGCAGCGTAGGAGCTTCGTCCGCCCGGTTCTTC,TRBJ2-1,TRBV9,.,.,13
CASSLAGVEDTQYF,TGTGCCAGCAGCCTAGCGGGAGTAGAAGATACGCAGTATTTT,TRBJ2-3,TRBV5-4,TRBD2,.,14
CASSRVTDTQYF,TGTGCCAGCAGCCGGGTGACAGATACGCAGTATTTT,TRBJ2-3,TRBV9,.,.,12
CASNRGDSSFGYTF,TGTGCCAGCAATCGAGGGGACAGTAGTTTTGGCTACACCTTC,TRBJ1-2,TRBV6-5,TRBD1,few,14
CASSLGGARPYEQYF,TGTGCCAGCAGTTTAGGGGGAGCCCGACCCTACGAGCAGTACTTC,TRBJ2-7,TRBV28,.,.,15
CAWDRVGTEAFF,TGTGCCTGGGACAGGGTCGGCACTGAAGCTTTCTTT,TRBJ1-1,TRBV30,TRBD1,.,12
CASSSGQFLNSPLHF,TGTGCCAGCAGCTCGGGACAGTTTTTAAATTCACCCCTCCACTTT,TRBJ1-6,TRBV7-2,TRBD1,.,15